A selection of T cell receptor beta chains follows, all from one sample in a study of shared clonotypes between healthy human individuals. Sequencing was performed with immunoSEQ multiplex PCR; in TCRdb, only in-frame clones are kept and a portion is missing. The repertoire has hundreds of thousands of clones, 79% of them found once; the top ten carry roughly an eighth. The sequenced material came from PBMCs. These receptors were taken from a woman aged 40 to 50 in good health. Some clones in this sample may be carry-over from other donors' samples. Both conserved end residues are trimmed from each CDR3.

v_gene	j_gene	CDR3aa
TRBV18	TRBJ2-7	ASSRTKTQTYEQY
TRBV18	TRBJ2-2	ASSRASVSTGELF
TRBV19	TRBJ2-2	ASSSFFWGGTGELF
TRBV2	TRBJ2-5	ASMRGFQETQY
TRBV2	TRBJ2-3	ASKADFTDTQY
TRBV4-2	TRBJ1-6	ASSHFLQGASNSPLH
TRBV28	TRBJ2-2	ASRRTGETGELF
TRBV7-8	TRBJ2-2	ASSLSGTNTGELF
TRBV28	TRBJ2-2	ASSFQGTVAGELF
TRBV7-2	TRBJ2-1	ASSLYLATSYNEQF
TRBV5-5	TRBJ1-2	ASSTTGQGIYGYT
TRBV19	TRBJ2-7	ASAIPGQGSDEQY
TRBV6-1	TRBJ1-5	ASSEQGAGNQPQH
TRBV12-5	TRBJ1-1	ASGLEGNTEAF
TRBV30	TRBJ1-1	AWSVSFGTEAF
TRBV7-3	TRBJ2-1	ASSPRDSLYNEQF
TRBV6-1	TRBJ2-7	ASSRSEGPLEQY
TRBV27	TRBJ2-1	ASSLKGQGTPYNEQF
TRBV30	TRBJ2-7	AWSVRASGRIAYEQY
TRBV29-1	TRBJ2-1	SVGVGTGVNEQF
TRBV28	TRBJ2-4	ASSSPGTGTNIQY
TRBV6-1	TRBJ2-7	ASSEDPGPYEQY
TRBV6-5	TRBJ1-1	ASSTDRGTEAF
TRBV20-1	TRBJ2-1	SAETRFEQF
TRBV25-1	TRBJ2-1	ASSLGEYNEQF
TRBV30	TRBJ2-2	ACPRGTGGTGELF
TRBV18	TRBJ2-3	ASSPLAGGREDTQY